These 25 T cell receptor beta chains were sequenced from one sample in a study of human T cells and chemical hapten exposure. MiXCR, run by TCRdb on the 5' RACE reads, gives a single entry per CDR3 protein. The data hold about 81,000 distinct CDR3 sequences, with about 8% observed a single time. Total RNA was isolated from unfractionated whole blood. Receptor source: a male donor in good health.

This chain connects TRBV6-2 or TRBV6-3 to TRBJ1-1, with no clear D. Trimming took off 2 bases at V and 0 bases at J, with 7 bases between the two ends. Germline-derived CDR1 and CDR2 are MNHEY and SVGEGT. The CDR3 has 14 amino acids. CDR3 loop: CASSYLALNTEAFF. The DNA of the CDR3 is TGTGCCAGCAGTTACCTAGCTTTGAACACTGAAGCTTTCTTT.

This clonotype appeared many times. This chain uses TRBV6-1 with TRBJ2-3, with TRBD2 identical over 12 bases. The CDR3 runs to 15 residues. V shed 7 bases and J 4 bases; nucleotides not matched to a gene: 6. Germline CDR1 and CDR2: MNHNS and SASEGT. CDR3 coding DNA: TGTGCCAGCACCAGACTAGCGGGAGTCGCAGATACGCAGTATTTT. Translating gives CASTRLAGVADTQYF.

This clonotype was recorded many times. This chain uses TRBV28 with TRBJ2-1; D not resolved. V was pared by 5 bases and J by 0 bases, with 11 bases between. From germline, CDR1 is MDHEN and CDR2 SYDVKM. The CDR3 sequence is 15 residues long. DNA for the CDR3: TGTGCCAGCAGTCAGTCATCGAGCTCCTACAATGAGCAGTTCTTC. This codes for CASSQSSSSYNEQFF. Variable domain in full (rest from reference TRBV28 and TRBJ2-1): DVKVTQSSRYLVKRTGEKVFLECVQDMDHENMFWYRQDPGLGLRLIYFSYDVKMKEKGDIPEGYSVSREKKERFSLILESASTNQTSMYLCASSQSSSSYNEQFFGPGTRLTVL.

This chain joins TRBV12-3 or TRBV12-4 and TRBJ2-7; D may be TRBD1 or TRBD2 (6 bases each). The CDR3 totals 13 residues. V was pared by 3 bases and J by 6 bases, with 12 bases between. CDR3: CASSFGGSPEQYF. The CDR3 region has the DNA TGTGCCAGCAGTTTCGGGGGCAGCCCCGAGCAGTACTTC.

The chain has TRBV27 and TRBJ1-1, with TRBD1 identical over 7 bases. Germline lookup yields CDR1 MNHEY and CDR2 SMNVEV (reference sequence). This CDR3 has 21 residues. V dropped 0 bases and J dropped 1; count of bases not matched to a gene: 20. CDR3 protein: CASSLSSPGGGSGQENTEAFF. CDR3 bases: TGTGCCAGCAGTTTATCATCACCCGGGGGTGGGTCCGGACAGGAGAACACTGAAGCTTTCTTT.

In this sample, this clonotype turned up a few times. The chain links TRBV6-1 to TRBJ1-2; D gene ambiguous. The V gene lost 6 bases and the J gene lost 0 bases, with 14 bases spanning the gap. This CDR3 contains 15 residues. Germline V gene data show CDR1 as MNHNS and CDR2 as SASEGT. The CDR3 loop is CASRVTGIANYGYTF. The CDR3 DNA reads TGTGCCAGCAGGGTGACCGGGATAGCTAACTATGGCTACACCTTC.

This clonotype has more than one count but fewer than ten. The conserved phenylalanine or tryptophan normally closing the CDR3 is absent here, so this likely arose from a read error. No DNA is shown, since the ends of the CDR3 on it are uncertain; the CDR3 is the one TCRdb lists. The V gene is TRBV6-6, the J gene TRBJ2-3; TRBD1 is the table's D call and was not checked against the DNA. The CDR3 contains 13 residues when both ends are counted. The germline V gene has CDR1 MNHNY and CDR2 SVGAGI (reference sequence). The CDR3 is CASSYSMGTFLGY.

The chain carries TRBV4-1 and TRBJ2-5, with 9 bases that match TRBD1. The CDR3 length is 16 residues. Looked up from germline, CDR1 is MGHRA and CDR2 is YSYEKL. V dropped 0 bases and J dropped 4; count of bases not matched to a gene: 6. The CDR3 DNA is TGCGCCAGCAGCCAAGACTCCCGGGACAGGGCAGAGACCCAGTACTTC. This codes for CASSQDSRDRAETQYF.

This clonotype was seen a few times. The chain links TRBV5-1 to TRBJ1-2, with TRBD1 identical over 9 bases. CDR1 and CDR2 from the germline V gene are SGHRS and YFSETQ. CDR3 length: 12 residues. V was clipped by 4 bases and J by 7 bases; unmatched bases: 2. The chain's CDR3 is CASSGDRAGYTF. DNA of the CDR3: TGCGCCAGCAGCGGGGACAGGGCTGGCTACACCTTC.

V is TRBV12-3 or TRBV12-4 and J is TRBJ2-7, with TRBD1 as a possible D gene (5 bases). The CDR3 contains 14 residues. Between the trimmed V and J ends, which lost 0 bases and 3 bases, there was a span of 9 bases. The CDR3 loop is CASSLAGESYEQYF. CDR3 DNA: TGTGCCAGCAGTTTAGCAGGGGAAAGCTACGAGCAGTACTTC.

The rearrangement uses TRBV6-6 and TRBJ2-7, with D perhaps being TRBD1 or TRBD2 (5 bases each). Germline assignment: CDR1 MNHNY and CDR2 SVGAGI (reference sequence). Between the trimmed V and J ends, which lost 6 bases and 6 bases, there was a span of 12 bases. This CDR3 contains 12 residues. The CDR3 region is CASRADGTEQYF. CDR3 in DNA: TGTGCCAGCAGGGCGGACGGGACCGAGCAGTACTTC.

This clonotype was detected ten times or more. V and J are TRBV10-3 and TRBJ2-7, with D hard to call. CDR3 length: 13 residues. The germline CDR1 and CDR2 sequences are ENHRY and SYGVKD. V lost 4 bases and J lost 4, with 11 bases in between. Written as DNA, the CDR3 is TGTGCCATCAGTGCCGGCCTTGAGTACGAGCAGTACTTC. It yields the protein CAISAGLEYEQYF.

In this sample, this clonotype turned up many times. The rearrangement joins TRBV21-1 to TRBJ1-6; the table calls TRBD1, which could not be checked here. TRBV21-1 is a listed pseudogene. The CDR3 extends over 21 amino acids. The CDR3 DNA reads TGTGCCAGCAGCAAAGGATGGACGGGACCCACGCAGAGCTCCTATAATTCACCCCTCCACTTT. This sequence encodes CASSKGWTGPTQSSYNSPLHF.

In its sample, this clonotype was seen many times. The chain joins TRBV2 to TRBJ2-1; TRBD2 matches at 10 bases. V was pared by 2 bases and J by 4 bases, with 8 bases of the junction left unmatched. Per the germline V gene, CDR1 is SNHLY and CDR2 is FYNNEI. The CDR3 covers 17 residues. CDR3 sequence (DNA): TGTGCCAGCAGTGAACGGCTAGCGGGAGTTTGGTACAATGAGCAGTTCTTC. It specifies CASSERLAGVWYNEQFF. Full variable domain (rest looked up from reference TRBV2 and TRBJ2-1): EPEVTQTPSHQVTQMGQEVILRCVPISNHLYFYWYRQILGQKVEFLVSFYNNEISEKSEIFDDQFSVERPDGSNFTLKIRSTKLEDSAMYFCASSERLAGVWYNEQFFGPGTRLTVL.

This clonotype was detected ten times or more. V and J are TRBV12-3 or TRBV12-4 and TRBJ1-2, with a weak D call TRBD1 (6 bases). V was clipped by 4 bases and J by 8 bases, with 8 bases between them. CDR3 length equals 11 residues. CDR3 bases: TGTGCCAGCAGTTGGAGGGGGGGCTACACCTTC. This codes for CASSWRGGYTF.

This clonotype occurred many times. The chain recombines TRBV20-1 with TRBJ1-5; no reliable D call. CDR1 and CDR2 from the germline V gene are DFQATT and SNEGSKA (reference sequence). CDR3 size: 14 residues. V was shortened by 6 bases and J by 0 bases, with 12 bases between the two germline ends. CDR3 residues: CSATDGFSNQPQHF. Here the CDR3 DNA reads TGCAGTGCCACGGACGGTTTTAGCAATCAGCCCCAGCATTTT.

V is TRBV11-2 and J is TRBJ2-1; 14 bases fit TRBD2. V lost 3 bases, J lost 3 bases, and 13 bases stayed unmatched. This CDR3 has 20 amino acids. CDR1 SGHAT and CDR2 FQNNGV come from the germline V gene. CDR3 loop: CASSFPRGRLAGGLYNEQFF. CDR3 nucleotides: TGTGCCAGCAGCTTCCCCCGGGGGAGACTAGCGGGGGGGCTCTACAATGAGCAGTTCTTC.

This clonotype appeared many times. This chain uses TRBV12-3 or TRBV12-4 with TRBJ1-2; possible D gene TRBD1, 6 bases. The CDR3 extends over 14 amino acids. Trimming stripped 4 bases from V and 4 bases from J, with 13 bases between. The CDR3 sequence is CASSSQGLGYGYTF. Written as DNA, the CDR3 is TGTGCCAGCAGTTCACAGGGATTGGGCTATGGCTACACCTTC.

This clonotype has only a few counts. V gene TRBV7-6 combines with J gene TRBJ1-6, with D possibly matching TRBD1 (5 bases). The length of the CDR3 is 15 residues. With 1 base removed from V and 6 bases from J, the gap between germline ends came to 10 bases. Germline loops: CDR1 SGHVS, CDR2 FNYEAQ. CDR3 in DNA: TGTGCCAGCAGCTTAGACGGGGACGGTAATTCACCCCTCCACTTT. It translates to CASSLDGDGNSPLHF.

This clonotype was seen only a few times. V is TRBV29-1 and J is TRBJ2-3, with TRBD1 as a possible D gene (6 bases). The V end was cut by 5 bases, the J end by 4 bases, with 10 bases between. This CDR3 spans 12 amino acids. CDR1 is SQVTM, CDR2 ANQGSEA, per germline. Here the CDR3 DNA reads TGCAGCGTTTTCAGGGGCGCAGATACGCAGTATTTT. This encodes CSVFRGADTQYF.

This clonotype was observed many times. The V and J genes are TRBV6-2 or TRBV6-3 and TRBJ2-1; D is unclear. Germline CDR1 MNHEY, CDR2 SVGEGT. This CDR3 comprises 12 residues. V shed 0 bases and J shed 6 bases, with 3 bases lying between them. DNA of the CDR3: TGTGCCAGCAGTTACTCGCCCAATGAGCAGTTCTTC. It encodes CASSYSPNEQFF.

This clonotype was picked up many times. The chain has TRBV14 and TRBJ1-5; D is unclear. This CDR3 has 13 amino acids. Per germline, CDR1 SGHDN and CDR2 FVKESK. Trimming took 1 base from V and 7 from J, leaving 8 bases between them. The CDR3 DNA is TGTGCCAGCAGCCAAGGTACCGGGCAGCCCCAGCATTTT. Translation: CASSQGTGQPQHF.

This clonotype was counted between two and nine times. V gene TRBV5-1 combines with J gene TRBJ1-5, with D uncertain. V lost 4 bases, J lost 5 bases, and 10 bases lay in between. CDR3 length: 13 residues. Germline lookup yields CDR1 SGHRS and CDR2 YFSETQ. CDR3 DNA sequence: TGCGCCAGCAGCCTCGACCCGGATCAGCCCCAGCATTTT. Protein: CASSLDPDQPQHF.

Here the CDR3 DNA reads TGTGCCAGCAGCTTGGAGGCGGGAGCTGCATACAATGAGCAGTTCTTC. It yields the protein CASSLEAGAAYNEQFF. The chain links TRBV5-6 to TRBJ2-1; 7 positions match TRBD2. J was trimmed by 4 bases and V by 0 bases; bases with no gene match: 7. Germline V CDR1 and CDR2: SGHDT, YYEEEE. This CDR3 is 16 amino acids long.

There are many counts of this clonotype. In DNA form, the CDR3 reads TGTGCCAGCTCACCAGACAGCAATTCACCCCTCCACTTT. Its protein is CASSPDSNSPLHF. J is TRBJ1-6 and V is TRBV18, with D possibly matching TRBD1 (5 bases). The V gene lost 2 bases and the J gene lost 7 bases, with 6 bases spanning the gap. From germline, CDR1 is KGHSH and CDR2 LQKENI. The CDR3 sequence is 13 residues long.